This T cell receptor beta chain originates from a study of blood T cell repertoires in COVID-19. Background on the study: Whether acute or convalescent, the COVID-19 samples came from the United States, Italy and Spain. PBMCs, B-cell-depleted T cells, or T cells provided the cDNA or gDNA that made up the material.

Study processing details: For nucleated cells, counts were estimated from reference gene primer amplification. Repertoires were generated with immunoSEQ multiplex PCR, while TCRdb's copy carries only in-frame clones and drops some. The V and J calls and clone size come from that table; D and trimming were worked out from the DNA. The sample carries 190,000 or so clones, about 80% recorded once. Only one count was recorded for this clone. The TCR originated in a human donor with acute or convalescent COVID-19. The donor label of this sample is uncertain. The specimen sequenced was peripheral blood.

CDR3 in amino acids: CASTPGGITGELFF. For the CDR3, the DNA is TGTGCCAGCACCCCGGGAGGGATCACCGGGGAGCTGTTTTTT. The rearrangement uses TRBV25-1 and TRBJ2-2; 8 bases agree with TRBD2. V shed 7 bases and J 4 bases; nucleotides not matched to a gene: 5. The CDR3 has 14 residues. Germline V gene data show CDR1 as MGHDK and CDR2 as SYGVNS. Drawing the rest from reference TRBV25-1 and TRBJ2-2, the complete variable domain is EADIYQTPRYLVIGTGKKITLECSQTMGHDKMYWYQQDPGMELHLIHYSYGVNSTEKGDLSSESTVSRIRTEHFPLTLESARPSHTSQYLCASTPGGITGELFFGEGSRLTVL.